The 18 T cell receptor beta chains below come from one sample, sequenced in a study of shared clonotypes between healthy human individuals. TCRdb's table, derived via immunoSEQ multiplex PCR, lists solely in-frame clones and lacks some. Of some 980,000 clones listed, about 80% are singletons. The sample taken for sequencing was memory CD4+ T cells sorted from blood. Specified subset: CD45RA-negative fraction. Source of these receptors: a man aged 18 to 29 in good health.

A note on this clone: The same CDR3 arises from other DNA sequences in this sample as well. The genes are TRBV7-2 and TRBJ2-2, with 8 bases aligning to TRBD2. Trimming took 5 bases from V and 2 from J; bases not matched to a gene: 7. The germline CDR1 and CDR2 sequences are SGHTA and FQGNSA. There are 16 residues in the CDR3. Here the CDR3 reads CASSPPGTRNTGELFF. CDR3 bases: TGTGCCAGCAGCCCCCCCGGGACTAGAAACACCGGGGAGCTGTTTTTT.

V gene TRBV30 combines with J gene TRBJ2-4, with TRBD1 matching over 11 bases. CDR1 is GTSNPN and CDR2 is SVGIG in the germline V gene (reference sequence). The CDR3 consists of 20 residues. The junction had 13 bases not matched to a gene; V was cut back by 0 bases and J by 0 bases. Written as DNA, the CDR3 is TGTGCCTGGAGTGTAAGGGCCGGGACAGGGGGAGGCCTAGCCAAAAACATTCAGTACTTC. It yields the protein CAWSVRAGTGGGLAKNIQYF.

The chain links TRBV18 to TRBJ1-4; TRBD1 is a possible D gene (5 bases). Germline assignment: CDR1 KGHSH and CDR2 LQKENI. The CDR3 has 16 residues. V lost 4 bases and J lost 3, with 15 bases in between. The CDR3 is CASSLGPGRSNEKLFF. The CDR3, as DNA: TGTGCCAGCTCACTTGGACCGGGACGCTCTAATGAAAAACTGTTTTTT.

The V call is TRBV4-2, the J call TRBJ2-2, with D perhaps matching TRBD2 (5 bases). The CDR3 consists of 15 residues. V lost 0 bases, J lost 3 bases, and 8 bases lay in between. The germline gives CDR1 LGHNA, CDR2 YNFKEQ. The chain's CDR3 is CASSQERGYTGELFF. Written as DNA, the CDR3 is TGTGCCAGCAGCCAAGAACGAGGGTACACCGGGGAGCTGTTTTTT.

The chain combines TRBV21-1 with TRBJ2-3; the D call TRBD1 from the table was never checked on the DNA. TRBV21-1 is designated a pseudogene. The length of the CDR3 is 13 residues. CDR3 sequence: CASSPQGTDTQYF. The CDR3 DNA is TGTGCCAGCAGCCCCCAGGGCACAGATACGCAGTATTTT.

V usage is TRBV28 and J usage is TRBJ1-2; D is ambiguous. Trimming took off 5 bases at V and 13 bases at J, with 14 bases between the two ends. This CDR3 region has 11 residues. Germline assignment: CDR1 MDHEN and CDR2 SYDVKM. The CDR3 reads CASSISGSRTF. The CDR3 DNA follows: TGTGCCAGCAGTATTTCGGGTTCCCGCACCTTC.

The V call is TRBV6-5, the J call TRBJ1-1; tentatively, D is TRBD1 (6 bases). Trimming left V 8 bases short and J 1 base short, with 11 bases between. This CDR3 comprises 13 residues. CDR1 is MNHEY and CDR2 is SVGAGI in the germline V gene. The CDR3 DNA reads as TGTGCCAGCGGGAGGGGGGAGAACACTGAAGCTTTCTTT. Amino acids: CASGRGENTEAFF.

The genes are TRBV25-1 and TRBJ2-1; D is unclear. V was pared by 2 bases and J by 8 bases, with 4 bases between. The germline V gene encodes CDR1 MGHDK and CDR2 SYGVNS. The CDR3 length is 11 residues. The CDR3 region has the DNA TGTGCCAGCAGTGAACTAGATGAGCAGTTCTTC. Translating gives CASSELDEQFF.

The sample holds a few counts of this clone. This chain joins TRBV6-1 and TRBJ1-6, with D unclear. Germline CDR1 MNHNS, CDR2 SASEGT. This CDR3 is built from 12 residues. Trimming pared 5 bases from V and 7 bases from J, leaving 6 bases between. The CDR3 region has the DNA TGTGCCAGCAGTCAAGGGAATTCACCCCTCCACTTT. It encodes CASSQGNSPLHF.

Here the CDR3 reads CASSSDTTNTEAFF. The CDR3 coding sequence is TGTGCCAGTAGTTCGGACACGACTAACACTGAAGCTTTCTTT. The chain has TRBV19 and TRBJ1-1; tentatively, D is TRBD1 (5 bases). With 5 bases removed from V and 2 bases from J, the gap between germline ends came to 12 bases. CDR1 is LNHDA, CDR2 SQIVND, per germline (reference sequence). The CDR3 has 14 amino acids.

This rearrangement joins TRBV4-3 to TRBJ2-1; D gene ambiguous. CDR1 is LGHNA and CDR2 is YSLEER in the germline V gene. The CDR3 covers 15 residues. Between the trimmed V and J ends, which lost 0 bases and 6 bases, there was a span of 12 bases. The CDR3 reads CASSQDLARTNEQFF. CDR3 bases: TGCGCCAGCAGCCAAGATTTAGCTAGAACCAATGAGCAGTTCTTC.

V and J are TRBV28 and TRBJ2-1; TRBD2 might be the D (5 bases). The CDR3 covers 14 residues. V was cut by 5 bases and J by 9 bases, with 17 bases left in between. The germline CDR1 and CDR2 sequences are MDHEN and SYDVKM. This chain's CDR3 is CASSQVSLAGEQFF. For the CDR3, the DNA is TGTGCCAGCAGTCAAGTCAGCCTAGCAGGTGAGCAGTTCTTC.

The chain is built from TRBV5-4 and TRBJ1-1; D remains ambiguous. The CDR3 totals 14 residues. Germline lookup yields CDR1 SGHNT and CDR2 YYREEE (reference sequence). Deletions cut 7 bases from V and 2 bases from J, with 15 bases between. The CDR3 bases are TGTGCCAGCTCCCAACAGACACGCAACACTGAAGCTTTCTTT. Protein sequence: CASSQQTRNTEAFF.

The CDR3 DNA sequence: TGTGCCAGTAGTATAGTCCCGGGCTACGAGCAGTACTTC. As protein: CASSIVPGYEQYF. This chain links TRBV19 with TRBJ2-7; D ambiguous. The germline gives CDR1 LNHDA, CDR2 SQIVND (reference sequence). The germline V and J ends were trimmed by 1 base and 3 bases, with 7 bases remaining between them. The CDR3 loop spans 13 amino acids.

The chain carries TRBV11-2 and TRBJ2-1; no reliable D call. With 3 bases removed from V and 7 bases from J, the gap between germline ends came to 16 bases. The CDR3 is 15 amino acids. Germline V gene lookup returns CDR1 SGHAT and CDR2 FQNNGV. This CDR3 reads CASSFWTAFRNEQFF. Written as DNA, the CDR3 is TGTGCCAGCAGCTTTTGGACGGCCTTTAGGAATGAGCAGTTCTTC.

Written as DNA, the CDR3 is TGTGCCTGGAGTAAGGGGGTGCGTAAGGCTTTCTTT. Amino acid sequence: CAWSKGVRKAFF. The chain recombines TRBV30 with TRBJ1-1; D possibly corresponds to TRBD1 (6 bases). Germline V gene data show CDR1 as GTSNPN and CDR2 as SVGIG (reference sequence). The CDR3 contains 12 residues. Trimming took off 2 bases at V and 11 bases at J, with 15 bases between the two ends.

This chain connects TRBV29-1 to TRBJ2-2; D remains unclear. CDR3 length: 14 residues. Germline values: CDR1 SQVTM, CDR2 ANQGSEA. Trimming stripped 2 bases from V and 1 base from J, with 8 bases between. The CDR3 region has the DNA TGCAGCGTTGAATGGCACCGGAACACCGGGGAGCTGTTTTTT. Translation gives CSVEWHRNTGELFF.

The chain couples TRBV4-2 to TRBJ2-1, with D perhaps given as TRBD1 or TRBD2 (6 bases each). CDR1 is LGHNA, CDR2 YNFKEQ, per germline. Deletions cut 9 bases from V and 0 bases from J, with 30 bases between. The CDR3 extends over 20 amino acids. The CDR3 coding sequence is TGTGCCAGTAAAAAGGGGCCGATGGACAAAGGGGGGAGCTCCTACAATGAGCAGTTCTTC. It is translated as CASKKGPMDKGGSSYNEQFF.